This TCR beta chain is from a study of T-cell reconstitution after alpha-beta-depleted transplantation in children. Study-level results: Newly generated T cells supplied most T-cell counts and diversity one year post-transplant. Expanded graft clones, several hundred of them, were reportedly the source of alpha-beta T cells about two months after transplant.

Unique molecular identifiers were incorporated when the TCRbeta library was constructed. TCRdb passed the PCR reads through MiXCR, listing each CDR3 protein once. The table records about 580,000 distinct CDR3 sequences, about a quarter of them present only once. V was shortened by 2 bases and J by 1 base, with 16 bases between the two germline ends. The CDR3 is 16 residues long. Germline loops: CDR1 DFQATT, CDR2 SNEGSKA (reference sequence). In its sample, this clonotype was seen a few times. Its antigen is still unknown. This material consisted of PBMCs, taken before TCRalphabeta/CD19-depleted stem cell transplant. The clonotype originates from a boy less than two years old with Wiskott-Aldrich syndrome, due to receive a stem cell transplant. The chain recombines TRBV20-1 with TRBJ2-3; D possibly matches TRBD1 or TRBD2 (6 bases each). CDR3 coding DNA: TGCAGTGCTAGATTTTGGGGGGCGCAGGGCACAGATACGCAGTATTTT. Translation: CSARFWGAQGTDTQYF.